Below, 14 T cell receptor beta chains from the same sample are listed, as sequenced in a study of cytotoxic CD8 clonotypes in ibrutinib-treated CLL. The protocol was immunoSEQ multiplex PCR, while the TCRdb copy is restricted to in-frame clones and leaves out a portion. The table includes about 150,000 clones, 79% detected once. The material was PBMCs, obtained after 12 months of ibrutinib treatment. These receptors were obtained from a human donor with chronic lymphocytic leukemia.

The chain employs TRBV5-4 and TRBJ1-5, with a possible D match to TRBD1 (5 bases). Germline CDR1 and CDR2: SGHNT and YYREEE (reference sequence). The CDR3 has 17 residues. The V gene lost 2 bases and the J gene lost 2 bases, with 17 bases spanning the gap. CDR3 DNA sequence: TGTGCCAGCAGCTTTGGGGGAGGGGCGAGGGGCAATCAGCCCCAGCATTTT. This sequence encodes CASSFGGGARGNQPQHF.

This rearrangement joins TRBV5-4 to TRBJ2-7; D might be TRBD2 (5 bases). This CDR3 contains 13 residues. Germline CDR1 and CDR2: SGHNT and YYREEE (reference sequence). The V end lost 4 bases, the J end lost 2 bases, and 10 bases lay between the germline ends. The CDR3 spells CASSTPGTYEQYF. CDR3 bases: TGTGCCAGCAGCACCCCGGGAACCTACGAGCAGTACTTC.

This chain joins TRBV5-1 and TRBJ2-3; 8 bases agree with TRBD1. The V segment lost 4 bases and the J segment 5 bases; nucleotides outside the gene matches: 6. The length of the CDR3 is 14 residues. Germline V lookup: CDR1 SGHRS, CDR2 YFSETQ. The CDR3 DNA reads as TGCGCCAGCAGCCTTCAGGGGGCGGGAGATACGCAGTATTTT. Amino acid sequence: CASSLQGAGDTQYF. Full variable domain (outside the CDR3, taken from reference TRBV5-1 and TRBJ2-3): KAGVTQTPRYLIKTRGQQVTLSCSPISGHRSVSWYQQTPGQGLQFLFEYFSETQRNKGNFPGRFSGRQFSNSRSEMNVSTLELGDSALYLCASSLQGAGDTQYFGPGTRLTVL.

V gene TRBV2 combines with J gene TRBJ2-3; D is possibly TRBD2 (5 bases). V was clipped by 4 bases and J by 4 bases, with 15 bases between them. From germline, CDR1 is SNHLY and CDR2 FYNNEI. CDR3 size: 15 residues. CDR3 in amino acids: CASSVEGSGADTQYF. The CDR3 DNA sequence: TGTGCCAGCAGTGTCGAGGGTTCAGGTGCAGATACGCAGTATTTT.

This chain joins TRBV4-3 and TRBJ2-7, with D tentatively TRBD2 (7 bases). From germline, CDR1 is LGHNA and CDR2 YSLEER. This CDR3 has 16 amino acids. Trimming removed 1 base at V and 2 bases at J, with 15 bases between. CDR3 sequence reads: CASSQGPSGTTYEQYF. For the CDR3, the DNA is TGCGCCAGCAGCCAAGGCCCCAGCGGGACAACCTACGAGCAGTACTTC.

This clone was observed a few times. The chain uses TRBV4-2 and TRBJ1-4, with D unclear. The length of the CDR3 is 14 residues. Trimming took 1 base from V and 5 from J, leaving 8 bases between them. Looked up from germline, CDR1 is LGHNA and CDR2 is YNFKEQ. The CDR3 region has the DNA TGTGCCAGCAGCCAAGGCAGCTTCAATGAAAAACTGTTTTTT. Its translation: CASSQGSFNEKLFF.

This chain links TRBV28 with TRBJ2-1; 7 bases are a match to TRBD2. The V and J ends lost 2 bases and 6 bases, in that order; junction bases with no gene match: 4. This CDR3 has 14 amino acids. Germline V lookup: CDR1 MDHEN, CDR2 SYDVKM. This CDR3 is CASSLLAVSNEQFF. CDR3 coding DNA: TGTGCCAGCAGTTTACTAGCGGTATCCAATGAGCAGTTCTTC.

The J gene is TRBJ2-7, the V gene TRBV27, with 10 bases lining up with TRBD1. The CDR3 is 15 amino acids. With 6 bases clipped from V and 3 bases from J, the junction kept 8 bases outside the gene matches. CDR1 MNHEY and CDR2 SMNVEV come from the germline V gene (reference sequence). CDR3 sequence: CASRPYGTGDYEQYF. CDR3 nucleotide sequence: TGTGCCAGCAGACCCTACGGGACAGGGGACTACGAGCAGTACTTC.

This clone showed up just a few times. The gene calls are TRBV6-1 and TRBJ1-5; D gene ambiguous. Germline loops: CDR1 MNHNS, CDR2 SASEGT. V was cut by 0 bases and J by 6 bases, with 6 bases left in between. The length of the CDR3 is 13 residues. The CDR3 region is CASSEALLQPQHF. The DNA of the CDR3 is TGTGCCAGCAGTGAAGCGCTTCTTCAGCCCCAGCATTTT.

The rearrangement joins TRBV10-3 to TRBJ2-1, with a possible D match to TRBD2 (5 bases). Germline V lookup: CDR1 ENHRY, CDR2 SYGVKD. CDR3 size: 14 residues. Trimming left V 6 bases short and J 9 bases short, with 18 bases between. In nucleotides, the CDR3 is TGTGCCATCAGAGCCCCCCCTAGCAGCGCTGAGCAGTTCTTC. Translating it yields CAIRAPPSSAEQFF.

The rearrangement links TRBV6-5 to TRBJ1-3, with D uncertain. The CDR3 has 15 residues. V lost 0 bases and J lost 0, with 6 bases in between. Germline assignment: CDR1 MNHEY and CDR2 SVGAGI. For the CDR3, the DNA is TGTGCCAGCAGTTACTCGGCGGGCTCTGGAAACACCATATATTTT. It specifies CASSYSAGSGNTIYF.

The chain is built from TRBV27 and TRBJ2-1; D is perhaps TRBD2 (6 bases). Germline V gene lookup returns CDR1 MNHEY and CDR2 SMNVEV (reference sequence). V was clipped by 4 bases and J by 8 bases, with 12 bases between them. This CDR3 comprises 13 residues. The CDR3, as DNA: TGTGCCAGCAGTTCCCCGGGCGGGGATGAGCAGTTCTTC. Its protein is CASSSPGGDEQFF.

This clone was observed a single time. J is TRBJ1-1 and V is TRBV9; D might be TRBD1 (5 bases). Trimming left V 3 bases short and J 1 base short, with 10 bases between. Germline V gene sequence: CDR1 SGDLS, CDR2 YYNGEE. CDR3 size: 14 residues. The DNA of the CDR3 is TGTGCCAGCAGCGCCCAGACAGAGAACACTGAAGCTTTCTTT. Translating gives CASSAQTENTEAFF.

The V and J genes are TRBV19 and TRBJ1-5, with a tentative D call TRBD1 (6 bases). Germline V gene sequence: CDR1 LNHDA, CDR2 SQIVND (reference sequence). The V gene lost 7 bases and the J gene lost 2 bases, with 15 bases spanning the gap. The CDR3 spans 15 residues. DNA of the CDR3: TGTGCCAGTACCAGGGGCAGGGAAGGCAATCAGCCCCAGCATTTT. It encodes CASTRGREGNQPQHF.